This is a list of T cell receptor beta chains from one sample in a study of T cell repertoires in cytomegalovirus infection. Via MiXCR, TCRdb re-called the reads, giving one row per CDR3 protein. The table shows around 230,000 distinct CDR3 sequences, with roughly 6.5% occurring only once. The source material was PBMCs. These receptors were taken from a human donor in good health (CMV status not recorded). Some clones in this sample may be carry-over from other donors' samples. Both conserved end residues are part of each CDR3. D genes are given only for firm matches. The size of a clone is reported for some rows only, either as once, few or many, or as a class for expanded clones.

j_gene	d_gene	abundance	v_gene	CDR3aa	CDR3nt
TRBJ2-1	-	many	TRBV4-1	CASSQEADYQYNEQFF	TGCGCCAGCAGCCAGGAGGCGGACTACCAATACAATGAGCAGTTCTTC
TRBJ2-3	TRBD1	-	TRBV12-3/TRBV12-4	CASRAWAGGADTQYF	TGTGCCAGCAGGGCTTGGGCAGGGGGCGCGGATACGCAGTATTTT
TRBJ2-7	TRBD1	many	TRBV12-3/TRBV12-4	CASSLRQGASSYEQYF	TGTGCCAGCAGTTTACGTCAGGGGGCAAGCTCCTACGAGCAGTACTTC
TRBJ2-4	TRBD1	many	TRBV5-4	CASTPQTGTDIQYF	TGTGCCAGCACCCCGCAGACAGGGACAGACATTCAGTACTTC
TRBJ2-3	-	many	TRBV6-2/TRBV6-3	CASSPGTPNTDTQYF	TGTGCCAGCAGCCCCGGGACACCCAACACAGATACGCAGTATTTT
TRBJ1-3	-	-	TRBV29-1	CSVRGPGNTIYF	TGCAGCGTTCGGGGGCCTGGAAACACCATATATTTT
TRBJ2-1	-	many	TRBV30	CAWNSGTRGNEQFF	TGTGCCTGGAACTCAGGGACGAGGGGCAATGAGCAGTTCTTC
TRBJ2-4	TRBD1	many	TRBV2	CASGDSSNPIQYF	TGTGCCAGCGGGGACAGTTCGAACCCTATTCAGTACTTC
TRBJ2-3	TRBD2	many	TRBV14	CASSPRTSGREYF	TGTGCCAGCAGCCCCCGGACTAGCGGGAGGGAGTATTTT
TRBJ2-1	-	-	TRBV6-2/TRBV6-3	CASKIEGSYHYNEQFF	TGTGCCAGCAAGATTGAGGGGTCGTATCACTACAATGAGCAGTTCTTC
TRBJ2-7	-	many	TRBV6-1	CASSEQAGVSSYEQYF	TGTGCCAGCAGTGAACAGGCCGGGGTGAGCTCCTACGAGCAGTACTTC
TRBJ2-5	TRBD1	many	TRBV28	CASSLLSLWDRAKETQYF	TGTGCCAGCAGTTTATTGTCCTTGTGGGACAGGGCAAAGGAGACCCAGTACTTC
TRBJ1-5	-	many	TRBV6-2/TRBV6-3	CASSYEGRSNQPQHF	TGTGCCAGCAGTTACGAGGGCAGGAGCAATCAGCCCCAGCATTTT
TRBJ1-1	-	many	TRBV28	CASSIGEAFF	TGTGCCAGCAGTATCGGGGAAGCTTTCTTT
TRBJ1-1	-	many	TRBV6-2/TRBV6-3	CASSYSKAPLAQGRNTEAFF	TGTGCCAGCAGTTACTCGAAAGCCCCATTGGCTCAGGGCCGTAACACTGAAGCTTTCTTT
TRBJ1-2	-	many	TRBV30	CACLVGPGGYTF	TGTGCCTGCCTAGTGGGCCCCGGAGGCTACACCTTC
TRBJ1-2	TRBD1	many	TRBV20-1	CSAPDRVGGYTF	TGCAGTGCGCCGGACAGGGTGGGCGGCTACACCTTC
TRBJ2-6	-	many	TRBV6-5	CASSSPPGANVLTF	TGTGCCAGCAGTTCCCCCCCGGGGGCCAACGTCCTGACTTTC
TRBJ1-1	TRBD1	many	TRBV29-1	CSGRGTGGALTEAFF	TGCAGCGGGAGGGGGACAGGGGGCGCACTCACTGAAGCTTTCTTT
TRBJ1-2	TRBD1	many	TRBV29-1	CSVDVRTGGEAAYGYTF	TGCAGCGTTGACGTAAGGACAGGGGGCGAAGCGGCCTATGGCTACACCTTC
TRBJ1-2	TRBD1	many	TRBV7-2	CASSSGQGYGYTF	TGTGCCAGCAGCTCCGGACAGGGCTATGGCTACACCTTC
TRBJ1-5	TRBD1	many	TRBV19	CASSKGQGTAQPQHF	TGTGCCAGCTCGAAGGGACAGGGCACAGCTCAGCCCCAGCATTTT
TRBJ1-4	TRBD1	many	TRBV5-6	CASSYRPWTGGNEKLFF	TGTGCCAGCAGCTACCGCCCCTGGACAGGGGGGAATGAAAAACTGTTTTTT
TRBJ1-1	-	many	TRBV2	CASRENTEAFF	TGTGCCAGCAGGGAGAACACTGAAGCTTTCTTT
TRBJ2-7	-	many	TRBV28	CASSLQLPFSYEQYF	TGTGCCAGCAGTTTGCAGCTCCCCTTCTCCTACGAGCAGTACTTC
TRBJ2-2	-	many	TRBV7-2	CASSLGGRTGELFF	TGTGCCAGCAGCTTAGGGGGCCGGACCGGGGAGCTGTTTTTT
TRBJ2-1	TRBD1	few	TRBV29-1	CSVEAGTGESYNEQFF	TGCAGCGTTGAGGCCGGGACAGGGGAATCCTACAATGAGCAGTTCTTC
TRBJ1-5	TRBD1	many	TRBV7-3	CASSPATGNQPQHF	TGTGCCAGCAGCCCAGCGACAGGGAATCAGCCCCAGCATTTT
TRBJ2-1	TRBD1	few	TRBV5-1	CASRRDRAYNEQFF	TGCGCCAGCAGAAGGGACAGGGCTTACAATGAGCAGTTCTTC
TRBJ1-4	TRBD1	many	TRBV19	CATSDRGNEKLFF	TGTGCCACCTCGGACAGGGGTAACGAAAAACTGTTTTTT
TRBJ2-7	-	few	TRBV28	CASSSSTAKQYF	TGTGCCAGCAGTTCATCAACCGCTAAGCAGTACTTC
TRBJ1-1	-	many	TRBV15	CATSSPTFSTEAFF	TGTGCCACCAGCAGCCCGACATTTTCCACTGAAGCTTTCTTT
TRBJ2-5	TRBD2	many	TRBV20-1	CSARDLLAGIYQETQYF	TGCAGTGCTAGAGATCTATTAGCGGGGATATACCAAGAGACCCAGTACTTC
TRBJ1-2	TRBD1	-	TRBV7-2	CASSPGGSNYSYTF	TGTGCCAGCAGCCCAGGGGGTTCTAACTATAGCTACACCTTC
TRBJ2-5	TRBD2	few	TRBV7-2	CASSFRAGGGETQYF	TGTGCCAGCAGCTTTCGGGCGGGGGGGGGGGAGACCCAGTACTTC
TRBJ2-3	TRBD2	many	TRBV4-3	CASSQDGSGADTQYF	TGCGCCAGCAGCCAAGACGGTAGCGGGGCAGATACGCAGTATTTT
TRBJ1-2	-	-	TRBV20-1	CSARDYREGDGYTF	TGCAGTGCTAGAGATTACCGGGAAGGAGATGGCTACACCTTC
TRBJ1-2	-	many	TRBV20-1	CSARVRIGSPTYGYTF	TGCAGTGCTAGAGTCAGGATAGGGTCCCCCACGTATGGCTACACCTTC
TRBJ1-4	TRBD1	-	TRBV12-3/TRBV12-4	CASSRDSVPEKLFF	TGTGCCAGCAGTCGGGACAGCGTGCCTGAAAAACTGTTTTTT
TRBJ1-4	-	few	TRBV29-1	CSVERGSGEKLFF	TGCAGCGTTGAGCGGGGCAGCGGTGAAAAACTGTTTTTT
TRBJ2-1	-	-	TRBV20-1	CSAPGVGADEQFF	TGCAGTGCCCCGGGGGTGGGGGCCGATGAGCAGTTCTTC
TRBJ2-3	-	many	TRBV5-1	CASSLVGATDTQYF	TGCGCCAGCAGCTTGGTGGGGGCCACAGATACGCAGTATTTT
TRBJ2-6	-	many	TRBV4-3	CASSQALWGSRSSSGANVLTF	TGCGCCAGCAGCCAAGCTTTGTGGGGGTCCAGGTCTTCCTCTGGGGCCAACGTCCTGACTTTC
TRBJ1-5	TRBD1	many	TRBV7-9	CASSSGTVNQPQHF	TGTGCCAGCAGCTCCGGGACAGTCAATCAGCCCCAGCATTTT
TRBJ2-6	-	many	TRBV7-2	CASSLPMGWGLGANVLTF	TGTGCCAGCAGCCTCCCGATGGGATGGGGGCTCGGGGCCAACGTCCTGACTTTC
TRBJ1-1	TRBD1	many	TRBV7-8	CASSLPGGMVDTEAFF	TGTGCCAGCAGCTTACCAGGGGGTATGGTTGACACTGAAGCTTTCTTT
TRBJ2-2	TRBD2	few	TRBV6-2/TRBV6-3	CASTRTSPIGELFF	TGTGCCAGCACAAGGACTAGCCCAATCGGGGAGCTGTTTTTT
TRBJ2-7	TRBD2	many	TRBV28	CASRTASGAFYEQYF	TGTGCCAGCAGGACAGCTAGCGGGGCCTTTTACGAGCAGTACTTC
TRBJ2-7	-	many	TRBV20-1	CSASDIKGPSPF	TGCAGTGCTTCAGATATTAAGGGGCCCAGTCCCTTC
TRBJ1-4	TRBD1	-	TRBV12-3/TRBV12-4	CASSQGAGEKLFF	TGTGCCAGCAGTCAGGGGGCCGGTGAAAAACTGTTTTTT
TRBJ1-6	TRBD1	many	TRBV7-2	CASSFGTGNSPLHF	TGTGCCAGCAGCTTTGGGACAGGAAATTCACCCCTCCACTTT
TRBJ1-5	-	many	TRBV28	CASRGVSNQPQHF	TGTGCCAGCCGAGGAGTTAGCAATCAGCCCCAGCATTTT